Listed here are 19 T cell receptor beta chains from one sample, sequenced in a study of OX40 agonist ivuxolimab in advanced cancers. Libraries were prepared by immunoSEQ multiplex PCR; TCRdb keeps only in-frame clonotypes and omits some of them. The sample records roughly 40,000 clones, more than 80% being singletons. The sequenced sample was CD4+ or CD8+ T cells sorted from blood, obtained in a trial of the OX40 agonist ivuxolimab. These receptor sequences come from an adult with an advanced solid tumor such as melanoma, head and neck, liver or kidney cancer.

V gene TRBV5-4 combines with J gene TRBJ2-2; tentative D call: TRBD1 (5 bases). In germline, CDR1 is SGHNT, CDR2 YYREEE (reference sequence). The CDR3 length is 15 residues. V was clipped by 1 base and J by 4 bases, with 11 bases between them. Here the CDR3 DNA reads TGTGCCAGCAGCTTGCCAGGGTATGGCACCGGGGAGCTGTTTTTT. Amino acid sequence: CASSLPGYGTGELFF.

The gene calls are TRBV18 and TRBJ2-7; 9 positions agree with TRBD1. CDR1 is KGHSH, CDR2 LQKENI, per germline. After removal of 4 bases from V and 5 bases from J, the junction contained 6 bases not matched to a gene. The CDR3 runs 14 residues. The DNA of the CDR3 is TGTGCCAGCTCACTCGGGGGGACAGGGAACGAGCAGTACGTC. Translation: CASSLGGTGNEQYV.

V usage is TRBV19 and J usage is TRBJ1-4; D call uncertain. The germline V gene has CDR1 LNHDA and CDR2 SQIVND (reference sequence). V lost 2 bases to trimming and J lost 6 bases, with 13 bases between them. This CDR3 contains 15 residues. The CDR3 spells CASSIMTGRDEKLFF. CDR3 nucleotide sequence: TGTGCCAGTAGTATAATGACGGGGAGGGATGAAAAACTGTTTTTT.

CDR3 nucleotide sequence: TGTGCCAGCACAAGGGAGTTGGGGGGCTACGAGCAGTACGTC. It codes for CASTRELGGYEQYV. This chain joins TRBV6-1 and TRBJ2-7; weak D call: TRBD2 (6 bases). The CDR3 totals 14 residues. Germline CDR1 is MNHNS and CDR2 is SASEGT. The germline V and J ends were trimmed by 7 bases and 3 bases, with 16 bases remaining between them.

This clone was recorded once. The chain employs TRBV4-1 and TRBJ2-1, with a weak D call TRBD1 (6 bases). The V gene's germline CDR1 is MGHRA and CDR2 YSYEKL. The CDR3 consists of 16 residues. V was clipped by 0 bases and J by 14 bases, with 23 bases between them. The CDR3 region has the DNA TGCGCCAGCAGCCAAGACCCGGGGACATCCTTAAGGAGGAAGTTCTTC. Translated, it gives CASSQDPGTSLRRKFF.

CDR3 loop: CASSLGGGSYNEQFF. In DNA, the CDR3 is TGTGCCAGCAGCTTAGGCGGGGGCTCCTACAATGAGCAGTTCTTC. The chain combines TRBV11-1 with TRBJ2-1, with 7 bases lining up with TRBD2. CDR1 is SGHAT and CDR2 is FQDESV in the germline V gene (reference sequence). This CDR3 is 15 amino acids long. V shed 1 base, J shed 0 bases, and the junction held 0 bases outside the gene matches.

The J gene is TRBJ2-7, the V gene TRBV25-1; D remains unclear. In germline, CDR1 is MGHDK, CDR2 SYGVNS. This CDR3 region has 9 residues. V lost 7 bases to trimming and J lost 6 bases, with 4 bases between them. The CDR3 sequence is CASKCEQYF. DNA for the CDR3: TGTGCCAGCAAATGCGAGCAGTACTTC.

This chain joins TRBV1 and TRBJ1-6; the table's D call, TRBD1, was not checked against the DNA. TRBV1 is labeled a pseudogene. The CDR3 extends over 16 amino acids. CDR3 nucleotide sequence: TGCACCAGCAGCCCTCGACAGAAACCTTATAATTCACCCCTCCACTTT. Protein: CTSSPRQKPYNSPLHF.

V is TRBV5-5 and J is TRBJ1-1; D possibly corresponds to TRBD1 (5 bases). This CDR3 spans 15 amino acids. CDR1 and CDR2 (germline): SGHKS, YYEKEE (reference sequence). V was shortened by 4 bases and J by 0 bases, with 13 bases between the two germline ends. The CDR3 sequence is CASSVGPIMNTEAFF. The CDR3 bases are TGTGCCAGCAGCGTGGGGCCTATAATGAACACTGAAGCTTTCTTT.

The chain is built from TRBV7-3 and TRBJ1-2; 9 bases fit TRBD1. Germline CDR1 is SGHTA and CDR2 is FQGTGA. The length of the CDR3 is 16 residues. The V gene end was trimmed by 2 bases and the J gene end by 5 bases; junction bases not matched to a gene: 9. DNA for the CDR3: TGTGCCAGCAGCTTAGAAAGCGGACAGGGGCTATATGGCTACACCTTC. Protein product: CASSLESGQGLYGYTF. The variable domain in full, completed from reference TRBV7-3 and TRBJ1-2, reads GAGVSQTPSNKVTEKGKYVELRCDPISGHTALYWYRQSLGQGPEFLIYFQGTGAADDSGLPNDRFFAVRPEGSVSTLKIQRTERGDSAVYLCASSLESGQGLYGYTFGSGTRLTVV.

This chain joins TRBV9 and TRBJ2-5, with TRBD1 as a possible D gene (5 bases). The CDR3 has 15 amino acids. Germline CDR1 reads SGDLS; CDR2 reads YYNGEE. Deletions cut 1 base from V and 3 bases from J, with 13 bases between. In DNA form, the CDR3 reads TGTGCCAGCAGCGTATTCGGAACACAGGAAGAGACCCAGTACTTC. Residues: CASSVFGTQEETQYF.

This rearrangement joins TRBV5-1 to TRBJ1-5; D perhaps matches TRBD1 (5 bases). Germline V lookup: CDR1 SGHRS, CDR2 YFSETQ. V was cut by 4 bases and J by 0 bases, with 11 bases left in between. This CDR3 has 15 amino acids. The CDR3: CASSKGDYSNQPQHF. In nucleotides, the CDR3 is TGCGCCAGCAGCAAAGGGGATTATAGCAATCAGCCCCAGCATTTT.

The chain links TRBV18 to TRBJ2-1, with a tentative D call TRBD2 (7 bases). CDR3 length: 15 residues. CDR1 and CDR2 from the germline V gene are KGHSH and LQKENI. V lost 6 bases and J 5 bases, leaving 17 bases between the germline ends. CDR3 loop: CASSWRGRNNNEQFF. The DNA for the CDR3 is TGTGCCAGCTCTTGGCGGGGGCGGAACAACAATGAGCAGTTCTTC.

CDR3 sequence reads: CAISGGQGAGNTEAFF. DNA for the CDR3: TGTGCCATCAGTGGTGGGCAGGGGGCGGGCAACACTGAAGCTTTCTTT. The V gene is TRBV10-3, the J gene TRBJ1-1; 8 bases map to TRBD1. CDR1 is ENHRY and CDR2 is SYGVKD in the germline V gene. The V segment lost 4 bases and the J segment 2 bases; nucleotides outside the gene matches: 9. The CDR3 contains 16 residues.

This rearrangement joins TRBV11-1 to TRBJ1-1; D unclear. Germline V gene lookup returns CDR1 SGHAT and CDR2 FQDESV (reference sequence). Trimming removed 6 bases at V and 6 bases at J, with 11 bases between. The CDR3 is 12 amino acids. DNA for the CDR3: TGTGCCAGCAGTCAATGGCCTCCTGAAGCTTTCTTT. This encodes CASSQWPPEAFF.

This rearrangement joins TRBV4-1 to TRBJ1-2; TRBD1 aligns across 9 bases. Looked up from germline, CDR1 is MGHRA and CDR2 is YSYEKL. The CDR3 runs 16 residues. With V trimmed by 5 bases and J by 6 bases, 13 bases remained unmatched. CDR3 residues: CASSTGTGYFNDGYTF. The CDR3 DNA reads TGCGCCAGCAGCACCGGGACAGGGTACTTCAATGATGGCTACACCTTC.

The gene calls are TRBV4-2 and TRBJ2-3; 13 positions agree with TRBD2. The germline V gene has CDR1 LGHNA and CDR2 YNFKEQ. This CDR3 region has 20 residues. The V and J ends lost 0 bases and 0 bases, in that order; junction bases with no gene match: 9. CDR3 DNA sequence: TGTGCCAGCAGCCAAGACAGGAAATTGGGACTAGCGGGGAGCACAGATACGCAGTATTTT. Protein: CASSQDRKLGLAGSTDTQYF.

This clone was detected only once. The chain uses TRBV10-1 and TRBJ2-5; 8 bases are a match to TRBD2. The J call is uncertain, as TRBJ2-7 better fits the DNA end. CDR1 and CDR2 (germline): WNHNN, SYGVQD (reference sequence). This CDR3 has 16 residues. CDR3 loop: CASSESRTSYSYEQYF. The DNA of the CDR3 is TGCGCCAGCAGTGAGTCCCGGACTAGCTATTCCTACGAGCAGTACTTC.

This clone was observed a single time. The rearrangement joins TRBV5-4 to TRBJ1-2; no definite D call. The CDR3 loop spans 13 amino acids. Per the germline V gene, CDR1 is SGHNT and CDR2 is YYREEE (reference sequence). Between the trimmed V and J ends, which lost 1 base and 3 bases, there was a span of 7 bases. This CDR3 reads CASSLYQDYGYTF. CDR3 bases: TGTGCCAGCAGCTTGTACCAGGACTATGGCTACACCTTC.